This T cell receptor beta chain is from a study of T cell changes during pregnancy in multiple sclerosis. Libraries were prepared by immunoSEQ multiplex PCR; TCRdb keeps only in-frame clonotypes and omits some of them. Seen here are about 29,000 clones, about 88% observed once, and the top ten hold 6% to 7%. The source of this sequence is a female donor with multiple sclerosis, enrolled in a pregnancy study. The source was CD8+ T cells from peripheral blood mononuclear cells, collected after pregnancy.

The CDR3 loop reads CSVVGDSSYEQYF. CDR3 DNA: TGCAGCGTTGTGGGGGACTCTTCCTACGAGCAGTACTTC. This chain uses TRBV29-1 with TRBJ2-7; D is possibly TRBD2 (6 bases). Germline V CDR1 and CDR2: SQVTM, ANQGSEA. The CDR3 loop spans 13 amino acids. The V gene lost 4 bases and the J gene lost 1 base, with 11 bases spanning the gap.